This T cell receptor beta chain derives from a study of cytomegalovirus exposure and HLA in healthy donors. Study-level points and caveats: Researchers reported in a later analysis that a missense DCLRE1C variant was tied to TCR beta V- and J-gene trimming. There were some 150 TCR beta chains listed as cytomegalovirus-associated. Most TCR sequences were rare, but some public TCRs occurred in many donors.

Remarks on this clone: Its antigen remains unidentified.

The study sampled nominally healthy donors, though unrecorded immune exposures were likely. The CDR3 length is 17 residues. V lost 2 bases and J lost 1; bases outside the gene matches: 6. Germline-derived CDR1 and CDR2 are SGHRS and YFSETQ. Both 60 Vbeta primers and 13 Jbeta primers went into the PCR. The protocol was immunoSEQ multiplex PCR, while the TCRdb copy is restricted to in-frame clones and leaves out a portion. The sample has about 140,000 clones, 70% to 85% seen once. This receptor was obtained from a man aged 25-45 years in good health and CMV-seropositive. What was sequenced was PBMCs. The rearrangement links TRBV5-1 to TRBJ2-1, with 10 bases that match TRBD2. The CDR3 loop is CASSFGLAGDSYNEQFF. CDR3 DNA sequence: TGCGCCAGCAGCTTCGGGCTAGCGGGAGATTCCTACAATGAGCAGTTCTTC. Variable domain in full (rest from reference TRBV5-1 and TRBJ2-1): KAGVTQTPRYLIKTRGQQVTLSCSPISGHRSVSWYQQTPGQGLQFLFEYFSETQRNKGNFPGRFSGRQFSNSRSEMNVSTLELGDSALYLCASSFGLAGDSYNEQFFGPGTRLTVL.